The present TCR beta chain was sequenced within a study of cytomegalovirus exposure and HLA in healthy donors. Study context: Unique TCRs from HLA-typed donors, some 85 million of them, were held in an early data release. Findings of the study overall: Three CMV-associated chains proved CMV antigen-specific in vitro. 87-base-pair reads could not separate some V segments, including TRBV6-2 and TRBV6-3.

With 60 Vbeta and 13 Jbeta primers, the PCR was carried out. The repertoire was sequenced with immunoSEQ multiplex PCR; TCRdb's copy has only in-frame clones and lacks some. This table holds about 160,000 clones, about 75% found once. The CDR3 spans 11 residues. Germline CDR1 and CDR2: LGHNA and YNFKEQ. Deletions cut 3 bases from V and 5 bases from J, with 3 bases between. With regard to this clone: The antigen remains unidentified.

The sequence was obtained from a woman in her forties or fifties in good health and CMV-seropositive. V gene TRBV4-2 combines with J gene TRBJ2-3; no reliable D call. Sample: PBMCs. CDR3 loop: CASSQRDTQYF. Here the CDR3 DNA reads TGTGCCAGCAGCCAGCGAGATACGCAGTATTTT.